This T cell receptor beta chain was recorded in a study of control samples from healthy donors and cancer patients. CDR1 MNHEY and CDR2 SVGEGT come from the germline V gene. This CDR3 contains 16 residues. V gave up 2 bases and J gave up 10 bases; unmatched junction bases: 11. Some clones are missing from TCRdb's copy, which holds only in-frame ones; the method was immunoSEQ multiplex PCR. The ten top clones account for about 2.2%, within a sample of about 200,000 clones. This sequence joins TRBV6-2 or TRBV6-3 and TRBJ1-6, with TRBD1 matching 7 bases. The receptor's source is a woman aged 30 to 39 in good health. Source material: blood. The CDR3 reads CASSYPWHRGRSPLHF. The CDR3 region has the DNA TGTGCCAGCAGTTACCCATGGCACAGGGGAAGGTCACCCCTCCACTTT.